The clone carrying this T cell receptor beta chain occurred once. Participants' reported clinical history set cohort assignment. This sample was taken from a study of blood T cell repertoires in COVID-19. The CDR3 sequence is 16 residues long. Authors' analysis steps: Nucleated cell number was recorded as an estimate derived from reference gene primer amplification. TCRdb's copy holds only in-frame clones and misses some; the assay was immunoSEQ multiplex PCR. That table furnishes V, J and clone size, whereas the DNA furnished D and trimming. Here the sample spans hundreds of thousands of clones, about 91% being singletons.

J is TRBJ2-1 and V is TRBV21-1; the table gives TRBD2 as D, unverified against the DNA. TRBV21-1 is an annotated pseudogene. The source is a woman between 35 and 50 years old who had recovered from COVID-19. Sample: PBMCs or T cells enriched from blood (not recorded which). CDR3: CASSPLAGGTYNEQFF. CDR3 sequence (DNA): TGTGCCAGCAGCCCCTTAGCGGGAGGGACCTACAATGAGCAGTTCTTC.